The clone carrying this T cell receptor (delta chain) was recorded a few times. This DNA's translation differs at residue 12 from TCRdb's protein, which comes from a much larger clone; a read error is likely, and the protein shown is translated from the DNA. TCRdb reanalyzed the RT-PCR reads using CATT. The repertoire includes more than 15,000 delta-chain clones, less than 10% of them detected once, and less than 80% sits in the top ten. The CDR3 extends over 16 amino acids. Germline CDR1 GEAIGNYY, CDR2 EKD. The data belong to a study of gamma-delta T cells after stem cell transplantation. This sequence was found in a human donor. It is not recorded whose cells these are; they may come from a transplant donor. The sample taken for sequencing was gamma-delta T cells. The genes are TRDV2 and TRDJ1, with D perhaps TRDD3 (6 bases). In DNA form, the CDR3 reads TGTGCCTGTGACACCGCTGGGGCCAAGTACACCTATAAACTCATCTTT. Translating it yields CACDTAGAKYTYKLIF.